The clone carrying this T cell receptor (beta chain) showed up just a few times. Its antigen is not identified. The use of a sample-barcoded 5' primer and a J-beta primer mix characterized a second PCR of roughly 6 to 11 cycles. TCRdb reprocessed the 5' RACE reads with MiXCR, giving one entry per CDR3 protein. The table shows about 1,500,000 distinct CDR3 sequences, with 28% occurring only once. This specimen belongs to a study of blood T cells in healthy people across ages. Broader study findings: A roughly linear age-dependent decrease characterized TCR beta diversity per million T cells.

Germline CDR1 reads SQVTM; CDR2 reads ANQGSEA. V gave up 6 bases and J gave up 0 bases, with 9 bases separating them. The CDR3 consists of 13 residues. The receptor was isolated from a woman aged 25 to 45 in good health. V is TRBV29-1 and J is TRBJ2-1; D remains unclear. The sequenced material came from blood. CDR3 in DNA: TGCAGCGTGACCCTGAGCTCCTACAATGAGCAGTTCTTC. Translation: CSVTLSSYNEQFF.